This T cell receptor beta chain was sequenced for a study of blood T cell repertoires in COVID-19. Study summary: Material from acute and convalescent COVID-19 was sourced from the United States, Italy and Spain. PBMCs, B-cell-depleted T cells, or T cells were the source of the cDNA or gDNA that made up the material.

CDR1 SGHTA and CDR2 FQGNSA come from the germline V gene. CDR3 length: 15 amino acids. V was pared by 5 bases and J by 0 bases, with 10 bases between. Seattle's cohort entered during active infection and was followed longitudinally. In the source study's methods: Amplification of reference gene primers was used by the study to estimate nucleated cell counts. The protocol was immunoSEQ multiplex PCR, while the TCRdb copy is restricted to in-frame clones and leaves out a portion. The V and J calls and the clone size are those of that table, but D and trimming were determined from the DNA. The sample includes some 31,000 clones, 65% to 85% seen only once; the top ten take about 3%.

The sequence was collected from a man in his 70s with COVID-19, enrolled during active disease. The sequencing input was peripheral blood. J is TRBJ2-2 and V is TRBV7-2; D perhaps matches TRBD1 (5 bases). CDR3 in amino acids: CASSRTRTNTGELFF. In DNA form, the CDR3 reads TGTGCCAGCAGCCGGACACGTACGAACACCGGGGAGCTGTTTTTT.